Listed below are T cell receptor beta chains from one sample, sequenced in a study of blood T cell repertoires in COVID-19. Generated by immunoSEQ multiplex PCR, the TCRdb table keeps only in-frame clones and is missing some. The table has 250,000 to 300,000 clones, 88% seen once. Sample: PBMCs or T cells enriched from blood (not recorded which). The receptors shown here come from an older woman in a cohort exposed to, infected with or recovered from COVID-19 (not recorded which). Each CDR3 is given with its conserved first and last residue. A D gene is named only where the DNA matches it firmly. Clone sizes are given selectively: once, few, many, or a class where the clone is expanded.

clone_size: .; d_call: .; j_call: TRBJ2-7; v_call: TRBV15; cdr3_nt: TGTGCCACCAGCAGAGAGAGGCAGTCTTCCTACGAGCAGTACTTC; cdr3_aa: CATSRERQSSYEQYF
clone_size: .; d_call: .; j_call: TRBJ2-1; v_call: TRBV18; cdr3_nt: TGTGCCAGCTCACCACCGAATAGGGGAACCTACAATGAGCAGTTCTTC; cdr3_aa: CASSPPNRGTYNEQFF
clone_size: few; d_call: TRBD2; j_call: TRBJ2-2; v_call: TRBV5-1; cdr3_nt: TGCGCCAGCAGCCCCCGTCCCCCTAGCGGAGGGTCCGGGGAGCTGTTTTTT; cdr3_aa: CASSPRPPSGGSGELFF
clone_size: .; d_call: .; j_call: TRBJ2-7; v_call: TRBV7-5; cdr3_nt: TGTGCCAGAAGCCTCAGGAGGTTGTCTAGCGGGAGGACACGTGAGCAGTACTTC; cdr3_aa: CARSLRRLSSGRTREQYF
clone_size: .; d_call: TRBD1; j_call: TRBJ1-5; v_call: TRBV11-2; cdr3_nt: TGTGCCAGCAGCTCCGGGACAGTTAGCAATCAGCCCCAGCATTTT; cdr3_aa: CASSSGTVSNQPQHF
clone_size: .; d_call: TRBD1; j_call: TRBJ1-1; v_call: TRBV5-1; cdr3_nt: TGCGCCAGCAGCCAACCCCAGGGGGCGGGCACTGAAGCTTTCTTT; cdr3_aa: CASSQPQGAGTEAFF
clone_size: .; d_call: .; j_call: TRBJ1-6; v_call: TRBV27; cdr3_nt: TGTGCCAGCAGTTTTACAGATCCGGATAATTCACCCCTCCACTTT; cdr3_aa: CASSFTDPDNSPLHF
clone_size: .; d_call: .; j_call: TRBJ1-4; v_call: TRBV18; cdr3_nt: TGTGCCAGCTCACGACCAGGGGCAACTAATGAAAAACTGTTTTTT; cdr3_aa: CASSRPGATNEKLFF
clone_size: once; d_call: .; j_call: TRBJ1-4; v_call: TRBV9; cdr3_nt: TGTGCCAGCAGCGTACAGGGGAGTTCAACTAATGAAAAACTGTTTTTT; cdr3_aa: CASSVQGSSTNEKLFF
clone_size: .; d_call: .; j_call: TRBJ2-7; v_call: TRBV4-1; cdr3_nt: TGCGCCAGCAGCCAAGGGGAGTTGGGCAGGGGTCGTGACGAGCAGTACTTC; cdr3_aa: CASSQGELGRGRDEQYF
clone_size: .; d_call: .; j_call: TRBJ1-5; v_call: TRBV6-5; cdr3_nt: TGTGCCAGCACCTTTCGGCCCGGGTACAACCAGCATTTT; cdr3_aa: CASTFRPGYNQHF
clone_size: few; d_call: TRBD1; j_call: TRBJ1-6; v_call: TRBV7-9; cdr3_nt: TGTGCCAGCAGCTCGGGACAGGCGAATTCACCCCTCCACTTT; cdr3_aa: CASSSGQANSPLHF
clone_size: .; d_call: .; j_call: TRBJ2-1; v_call: TRBV9; cdr3_nt: TGTGCCAGCAGCGTAGAGGGGGTCTCCTACAATGAGCAGTTCTTC; cdr3_aa: CASSVEGVSYNEQFF
clone_size: .; d_call: .; j_call: TRBJ1-6; v_call: TRBV5-6; cdr3_nt: TGTGCCAGCAGCCCAACAAGGAGCTCCTATAATTCACCCCTCCACTTT; cdr3_aa: CASSPTRSSYNSPLHF
clone_size: .; d_call: TRBD2; j_call: TRBJ2-1; v_call: TRBV30; cdr3_nt: TGTGCCTGGAGTGTGGGAGGGGGACTAGCGAACAATGAGCAGTTCTTC; cdr3_aa: CAWSVGGGLANNEQFF
clone_size: .; d_call: TRBD1; j_call: TRBJ1-2; v_call: TRBV18; cdr3_nt: TGTGCCAGCTCACCAAGTACCGGGACAGGGCCCAACTATGGCTACACCTTC; cdr3_aa: CASSPSTGTGPNYGYTF
clone_size: .; d_call: TRBD2; j_call: TRBJ2-7; v_call: TRBV6-5; cdr3_nt: TGTGCCAGCAGTTACGGCGGGAGGAGGTCCTACGAGCAGTACTTC; cdr3_aa: CASSYGGRRSYEQYF